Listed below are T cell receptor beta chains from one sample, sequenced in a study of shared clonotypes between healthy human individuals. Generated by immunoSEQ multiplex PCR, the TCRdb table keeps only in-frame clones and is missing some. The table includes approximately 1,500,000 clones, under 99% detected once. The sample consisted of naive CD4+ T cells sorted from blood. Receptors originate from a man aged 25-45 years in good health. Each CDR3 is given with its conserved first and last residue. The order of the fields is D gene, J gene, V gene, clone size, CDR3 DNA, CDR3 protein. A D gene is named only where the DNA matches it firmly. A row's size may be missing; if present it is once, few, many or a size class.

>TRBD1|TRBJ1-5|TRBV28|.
TGTGCCAGCAGCCCTGGGGACAGGTCTCAGCCCCAGCATTTT
CASSPGDRSQPQHF
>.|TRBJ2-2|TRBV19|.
TGTGCCAGTAGGCGCGTAGGGGGGCTCGGGGAGCTGTTTTTT
CASRRVGGLGELFF
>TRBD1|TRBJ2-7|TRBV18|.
TGTGCCAGCTCACCAAGTGGCGTGACAGGGGGCGCGGGGGAGCAGTACTTC
CASSPSGVTGGAGEQYF
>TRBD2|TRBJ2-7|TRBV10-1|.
TGCGCCAGCAGTGAGAGCGGGAGAATCCACGAGCAGTACTTC
CASSESGRIHEQYF
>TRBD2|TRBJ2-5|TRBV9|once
TGTGCCAGCAGCGGCTCCGGGACTAGCGAAGAGACCCAGTACTTC
CASSGSGTSEETQYF
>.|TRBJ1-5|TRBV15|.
TGTGCCACCAGCAGAGTCGTTGGGGATCAGCCCCAGCATTTT
CATSRVVGDQPQHF
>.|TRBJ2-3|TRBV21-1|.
TGTGCCAGCAGCAAAGCGACTAGCGAAGCAGATACGCAGTATTTT
CASSKATSEADTQYF
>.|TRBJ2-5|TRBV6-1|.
TGTGCCAGCAGTGGTACAGGATTAGAGACCCAGTACTTC
CASSGTGLETQYF
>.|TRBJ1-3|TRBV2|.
TGTGCCAGCAGTGACAGCCGCTCTGGAAACACCATATATTTT
CASSDSRSGNTIYF
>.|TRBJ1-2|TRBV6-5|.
TGTGCCAGCAGATTCCCCTTTACAGGAGGTGGCTACACCTTC
CASRFPFTGGGYTF
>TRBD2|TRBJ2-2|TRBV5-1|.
TGCGCCAGCAGCCCGGGCCCGGCTAGCGGGGACACCGGGGAGCTGTTTTTT
CASSPGPASGDTGELFF
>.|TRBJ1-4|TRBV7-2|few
TGTGCCAGCAGCTTAGGGCCTAATGAAAAACTGTTTTTT
CASSLGPNEKLFF
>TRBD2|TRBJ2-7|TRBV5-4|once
TGTGCCAGCAGGTATGGGACTAGCGGAAATTACGAGCAGTACTTC
CASRYGTSGNYEQYF
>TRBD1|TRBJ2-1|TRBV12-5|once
TGTGCTAGTGCATTCCGGGACAGGGGGGACAATGAGCAGTTCTTC
CASAFRDRGDNEQFF
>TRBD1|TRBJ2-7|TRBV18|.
TGTGCCAGCTCGTTCACCCGGGACAGGCCCTCCTACGAGCAGTACTTC
CASSFTRDRPSYEQYF
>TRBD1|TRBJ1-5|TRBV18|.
TGTGCCAGCTCACCCCCCGGGACAGGGTCGTATCAGCCCCAGCATTTT
CASSPPGTGSYQPQHF
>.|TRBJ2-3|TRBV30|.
TGTGCCTGGACCCAGGGGCAGGCAGAAGATACGCAGTATTTT
CAWTQGQAEDTQYF
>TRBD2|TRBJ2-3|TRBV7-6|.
TGTGCCAGCAGCTTGGGGGGGACCCTCAAATTT
CASSLGGTLKF
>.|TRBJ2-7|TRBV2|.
TGTGCCAGCAGTGCACAAGGACAGCCGAGCTCCTACGAGCAGTACTTC
CASSAQGQPSSYEQYF
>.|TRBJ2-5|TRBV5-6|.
TGTGCCAGCAGCAAAATAGCGTCACGGTACCAAGAGACCCAGTACTTC
CASSKIASRYQETQYF
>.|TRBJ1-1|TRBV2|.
TGTGCCAGTTTTCAGGGCTCACGAGAAGCTTTCTTT
CASFQGSREAFF
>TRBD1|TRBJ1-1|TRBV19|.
TGTGCCAGTAGTATAGGGCAGGGGGCGCAGAACACTGAAGCTTTCTTT
CASSIGQGAQNTEAFF
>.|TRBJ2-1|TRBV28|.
TGTGCCAGCACCGAGACTAGAATCGGTGAGCAGTTCTTC
CASTETRIGEQFF